These 32 T cell receptor beta chains originate from one sample sequenced in a study of blood T cell repertoires in COVID-19. The assay was immunoSEQ multiplex PCR, and TCRdb's table has in-frame clones only and misses some. The data show around 40,000 clones, about four fifths seen once. Input material: peripheral blood. The origin of the receptors is a man between 65 and 85 years old with acute or convalescent COVID-19.

The chain employs TRBV19 and TRBJ1-4; possibly TRBD1 for D (6 bases). The V end lost 3 bases, the J end lost 12 bases, and 11 bases lay between the germline ends. The CDR3 totals 12 residues. CDR1 and CDR2 from the germline V gene are LNHDA and SQIVND (reference sequence). CDR3 DNA: TGTGCCAGTAGTATCAGGACAGACGAACTGTTTTTT. Protein sequence: CASSIRTDELFF. The variable domain in full, completed from reference TRBV19 and TRBJ1-4, reads DGGITQSPKYLFRKEGQNVTLSCEQNLNHDAMYWYRQDPGQGLRLIYYSQIVNDFQKGDIAEGYSVSREKKESFPLTVTSAQKNPTAFYLCASSIRTDELFFGSGTQLSVL.

This clone was counted between two and nine times. The rearrangement uses TRBV28 and TRBJ2-7, with a weak D call TRBD2 (6 bases). The CDR3 has 13 amino acids. The V end was cut by 6 bases, the J end by 5 bases, with 14 bases between. Germline V gene data show CDR1 as MDHEN and CDR2 as SYDVKM. The chain's CDR3 is CASRGWGGNEQYF. The CDR3 DNA reads as TGTGCCAGCAGGGGGTGGGGCGGGAACGAGCAGTACTTC.

The chain employs TRBV7-2 and TRBJ2-4, with D possibly TRBD1 on 6 matching bases. V lost 4 bases, J lost 0 bases, and 10 bases lay in between. The CDR3 is 15 residues long. Looked up from germline, CDR1 is SGHTA and CDR2 is FQGNSA. For the CDR3, the DNA is TGTGCCAGCAGCTCCGGACAGCTAGCCAAAAACATTCAGTACTTC. Translation gives CASSSGQLAKNIQYF.

The CDR3: CASSPRTGNDEQYF. The CDR3 DNA follows: TGTGCCAGCAGCCCCAGGACAGGGAACGACGAGCAGTACTTC. The gene calls are TRBV11-2 and TRBJ2-7, with TRBD1 identical over 8 bases. CDR3 size: 14 residues. Germline lookup yields CDR1 SGHAT and CDR2 FQNNGV. Unmatched junction bases numbered 8, after V lost 5 bases and J lost 5 bases.

The chain couples TRBV12-3 or TRBV12-4 to TRBJ2-7, with unresolved D. The CDR3 has 11 residues. The V and J ends lost 3 bases and 6 bases respectively, with 6 bases between them. CDR3 bases: TGTGCCAGCAGTTTGGTGAGCGAGCAGTACTTC. Translated: CASSLVSEQYF.

The chain is built from TRBV18 and TRBJ2-4; 8 nucleotides match TRBD2. Germline V gene lookup returns CDR1 KGHSH and CDR2 LQKENI. V shed 0 bases and J 1 base; nucleotides not matched to a gene: 5. The CDR3 length is 17 residues. The CDR3 nucleotides read TGTGCCAGCTCACCACCTTCCCTAGCGGGTGCCAAAAACATTCAGTACTTC. It is translated as CASSPPSLAGAKNIQYF.

The V and J genes are TRBV3-1 (or the pseudogene TRBV3-2) and TRBJ1-5, with 8 bases fitting TRBD1. The V and J ends lost 4 bases and 6 bases, in that order; junction bases with no gene match: 8. Germline values: CDR1 LGHDT, CDR2 YNNKEL (reference sequence). CDR3 length: 15 residues. CDR3 sequence reads: CASSPFAGTGQPQHF. The DNA of the CDR3 is TGTGCCAGCAGCCCATTTGCCGGGACAGGTCAGCCCCAGCATTTT.

This clone was picked up a small number of times. The rearrangement joins TRBV19 to TRBJ1-1; 7 bases align to TRBD1. V gave up 9 bases and J gave up 1 base; unmatched junction bases: 11. The CDR3 loop spans 15 amino acids. Germline lookup yields CDR1 LNHDA and CDR2 SQIVND (reference sequence). The CDR3 loop is CASTTGVEGNTEAFF. CDR3 in DNA: TGTGCCAGCACAACAGGGGTTGAAGGGAACACTGAAGCTTTCTTT.

The chain uses TRBV7-2 and TRBJ2-1; TRBD2 aligns across 10 bases. The CDR3 extends over 13 amino acids. V lost 5 bases to trimming and J lost 7 bases; unmatched junction nucleotides: 2. CDR1 SGHTA and CDR2 FQGNSA come from the germline V gene. The CDR3 DNA reads as TGTGCCAGCAGCCGGACTAGCGGTAATGAGCAGTTCTTC. Translation: CASSRTSGNEQFF.

The chain uses TRBV29-1 and TRBJ1-2; 7 positions match TRBD1. The CDR3 loop spans 12 amino acids. Germline trimming cut 6 bases from V and 4 bases from J; bases unmatched to any gene: 5. From germline, CDR1 is SQVTM and CDR2 ANQGSEA. The CDR3 DNA is TGCAGCGTGCAGACAGGGAGCTATGGCTACACCTTC. Its protein is CSVQTGSYGYTF. Using reference TRBV29-1 and TRBJ1-2 for the parts outside the CDR3, the full variable domain is SAVISQKPSRDICQRGTSLTIQCQVDSQVTMMFWYRQQPGQSLTLIATANQGSEATYESGFVIDKFPISRPNLTFSTLTVSNMSPEDSSIYLCSVQTGSYGYTFGSGTRLTVV.

The chain carries TRBV11-2 and TRBJ2-7; 8 bases are shared with TRBD1. Germline V gene lookup returns CDR1 SGHAT and CDR2 FQNNGV. V gave up 5 bases and J gave up 5 bases; unmatched junction bases: 11. This CDR3 has 15 amino acids. This CDR3 is CASSGGQGERNEQYF. CDR3 bases: TGTGCCAGCAGCGGTGGACAGGGTGAGAGGAACGAGCAGTACTTC.

This clone has just one count. The V gene is TRBV28, the J gene TRBJ1-2, with D maybe TRBD1 (5 bases). This CDR3 is 14 amino acids long. Per the germline V gene, CDR1 is MDHEN and CDR2 is SYDVKM. V lost 6 bases, J lost 1 base, and 12 bases lay in between. The CDR3 DNA reads as TGTGCCAGCAGCTCCGGAGGGGATAACTATGGCTACACCTTC. This sequence encodes CASSSGGDNYGYTF.

The rearrangement uses TRBV18 and TRBJ2-5, with 8 bases fitting TRBD1. Germline-derived CDR1 and CDR2 are KGHSH and LQKENI. This CDR3 has 13 residues. Trimming at V came to 3 bases and at J to 5 bases, leaving 2 bases not matched to a gene. The CDR3 loop is CASSPRQGETQYF. In DNA form, the CDR3 reads TGTGCCAGCTCACCTAGACAGGGGGAGACCCAGTACTTC. Combining the CDR3 with reference TRBV18 and TRBJ2-5 gives the whole variable domain NAGVMQNPRHLVRRRGQEARLRCSPMKGHSHVYWYRQLPEEGLKFMVYLQKENIIDESGMPKERFSAEFPKEGPSILRIQQVVRGDSAAYFCASSPRQGETQYFGPGTRLLVL.

The V and J genes are TRBV28 and TRBJ2-5; a weak D match, TRBD2 (6 bases). V was clipped by 5 bases and J by 6 bases, with 10 bases between them. The V gene's germline CDR1 is MDHEN and CDR2 SYDVKM. This CDR3 contains 12 residues. The CDR3 loop is CASSTGLQTQYF. CDR3 nucleotide sequence: TGTGCCAGCAGTACGGGACTCCAGACCCAGTACTTC.

This clone appeared once. The chain is built from TRBV28 and TRBJ1-5, with D perhaps matching TRBD1 (5 bases). This CDR3 comprises 14 residues. Germline V gene data show CDR1 as MDHEN and CDR2 as SYDVKM. The V end was cut by 5 bases, the J end by 0 bases, with 8 bases between. This CDR3 is CASSGGGSNQPQHF. The CDR3 DNA sequence: TGTGCCAGCAGTGGCGGGGGTAGCAATCAGCCCCAGCATTTT.

The chain couples TRBV7-9 to TRBJ2-1; 8 positions agree with TRBD1. The trim removed 7 bases at V and 10 bases at J, leaving 9 bases unmatched. CDR1 and CDR2 from the germline V gene are SEHNR and FQNEAQ (reference sequence). The CDR3 length is 13 residues. CDR3 coding DNA: TGTGCCAGCATTCCGGACAGGGATCACGAGCAGTTCTTC. It yields the protein CASIPDRDHEQFF.

V usage is TRBV27 and J usage is TRBJ2-7; 7 bases match TRBD1. Trimming cost V 4 bases and J 2 bases; bases outside gene matches: 8. CDR1 and CDR2 from the germline V gene are MNHEY and SMNVEV (reference sequence). The CDR3 is made up of 15 amino acids. As DNA, the CDR3 is TGTGCCAGCAGTTCCCGACAGGGCGCTGCCTACGAGCAGTACTTC. This sequence encodes CASSSRQGAAYEQYF.

This clone has a handful of counts. The chain links TRBV5-6 to TRBJ1-2; 7 bases are shared with TRBD1. This CDR3 is built from 19 residues. V was pared by 4 bases and J by 1 base, with 19 bases of the junction left unmatched. Germline lookup yields CDR1 SGHDT and CDR2 YYEEEE. This chain's CDR3 is CASSHPPGTAQFFNYGYTF. The CDR3 region has the DNA TGTGCCAGCAGCCACCCGCCCGGGACAGCTCAATTCTTTAACTATGGCTACACCTTC.

V and J are TRBV9 and TRBJ2-1; 9 bases map to TRBD2. Germline CDR1 and CDR2: SGDLS and YYNGEE. Germline trimming cut 4 bases from V and 7 bases from J; bases unmatched to any gene: 6. This CDR3 has 14 residues. CDR3 sequence (DNA): TGTGCCAGCAGCCCCCTAGCGGGGAGGAATGAGCAGTTCTTC. The encoded protein is CASSPLAGRNEQFF. The full variable domain, in which reference TRBV9 and TRBJ2-1 provide the parts outside the CDR3, is DSGVTQTPKHLITATGQRVTLRCSPRSGDLSVYWYQQSLDQGLQFLIQYYNGEERAKGNILERFSAQQFPDLHSELNLSSLELGDSALYFCASSPLAGRNEQFFGPGTRLTVL.

V usage is TRBV7-3 and J usage is TRBJ2-1; perhaps TRBD1 as D (6 bases). Germline CDR1 SGHTA, CDR2 FQGTGA. The CDR3 length is 14 residues. V was trimmed by 1 base and J by 8 bases, leaving 12 bases between them. This CDR3 is CASSLNLGADEQFF. As DNA, the CDR3 is TGTGCCAGCAGCTTAAATCTGGGGGCCGATGAGCAGTTCTTC.

The chain uses TRBV27 and TRBJ1-2, with 8 bases aligning to TRBD1. The CDR3 totals 13 residues. The V and J ends lost 7 bases and 10 bases, in that order; junction bases with no gene match: 11. Germline V gives CDR1 MNHEY, CDR2 SMNVEV (reference sequence). The CDR3 sequence is CASTPGTGRDYTF. In nucleotides, the CDR3 is TGTGCCAGCACCCCCGGGACAGGCCGAGACTACACCTTC.

The rearrangement joins TRBV7-3 to TRBJ1-3, with TRBD1 matching 7 bases. Germline loops: CDR1 SGHTA, CDR2 FQGTGA. This CDR3 is built from 13 residues. The trim removed 5 bases at V and 4 bases at J, leaving 2 bases unmatched. The CDR3 DNA follows: TGTGCCAGCAGCCCAGGGGGGGGAAACACCATATATTTT. It yields the protein CASSPGGGNTIYF.

This rearrangement joins TRBV3-1 (or the pseudogene TRBV3-2) to TRBJ1-5, with D perhaps TRBD1 (6 bases). The CDR3 runs 15 residues. V was shortened by 6 bases and J by 2 bases, with 14 bases between the two germline ends. Germline-derived CDR1 and CDR2 are LGHDT and YNNKEL (reference sequence). In DNA form, the CDR3 reads TGTGCCAGCAGTCCGACAGGATCCGGCAATCAGCCCCAGCATTTT. Translating gives CASSPTGSGNQPQHF.

The rearrangement joins TRBV25-1 to TRBJ1-2, with TRBD1 as a possible D gene (6 bases). The CDR3 runs to 14 residues. Trimming stripped 6 bases from V and 3 bases from J, with 14 bases between. Germline CDR1 reads MGHDK; CDR2 reads SYGVNS. This CDR3 is CASSAPGTHYGYTF. In DNA, the CDR3 is TGTGCCAGCAGCGCCCCCGGGACACACTATGGCTACACCTTC.

This sequence joins TRBV13 and TRBJ2-5; a weak D match, TRBD1 (5 bases). Trimming took off 5 bases at V and 5 bases at J, with 15 bases between the two ends. The CDR3 consists of 14 residues. The germline V gene has CDR1 PRHDT and CDR2 FYEKMQ (reference sequence). The chain's CDR3 is CASSPRGLRETQYF. The CDR3 DNA follows: TGTGCCAGCAGCCCAAGGGGATTGCGCGAGACCCAGTACTTC.

This clone has only one observation. The V call is TRBV5-6, the J call TRBJ1-2, with 9 bases aligning to TRBD1. Trimming at V came to 4 bases and at J to 4 bases, leaving 5 bases not matched to a gene. The CDR3 loop spans 14 amino acids. The germline gives CDR1 SGHDT, CDR2 YYEEEE. In nucleotides, the CDR3 is TGTGCCAGCAGCCCGCCGGGACAGGGCTATGGCTACACCTTC. Translation: CASSPPGQGYGYTF. The whole variable domain, remainder taken from reference TRBV5-6 and TRBJ1-2, is DAGVTQSPTHLIKTRGQQVTLRCSPKSGHDTVSWYQQALGQGPQFIFQYYEEEERQRGNFPDRFSGHQFPNYSSELNVNALLLGDSALYLCASSPPGQGYGYTFGSGTRLTVV.

This clone has only a few counts. V is TRBV5-1 and J is TRBJ2-1; TRBD2 matches at 7 bases. The germline V gene has CDR1 SGHRS and CDR2 YFSETQ. The CDR3 covers 15 residues. The V segment lost 0 bases and the J segment 7 bases; nucleotides outside the gene matches: 7. CDR3 protein: CASSLDGGSGNEQFF. The CDR3 coding sequence is TGCGCCAGCAGCTTGGATGGCGGGAGTGGAAATGAGCAGTTCTTC. Full variable domain (remainder filled in from reference TRBV5-1 and TRBJ2-1): KAGVTQTPRYLIKTRGQQVTLSCSPISGHRSVSWYQQTPGQGLQFLFEYFSETQRNKGNFPGRFSGRQFSNSRSEMNVSTLELGDSALYLCASSLDGGSGNEQFFGPGTRLTVL.

The chain uses TRBV5-1 and TRBJ2-7; TRBD1 matches at 8 bases. The CDR3 has 14 residues. The trim removed 4 bases at V and 4 bases at J, leaving 7 bases unmatched. Germline V gene data show CDR1 as SGHRS and CDR2 as YFSETQ. The CDR3: CASSLWTGQYEQYF. Here the CDR3 DNA reads TGCGCCAGCAGCCTTTGGACAGGGCAATACGAGCAGTACTTC.

The chain couples TRBV19 to TRBJ2-5, with TRBD2 matching 11 bases. This CDR3 spans 16 amino acids. Germline V lookup: CDR1 LNHDA, CDR2 SQIVND (reference sequence). After removal of 4 bases from V and 5 bases from J, the junction contained 9 bases not matched to a gene. CDR3 DNA: TGTGCCAGTAGTAAGACTAGCGGGGCGTCCCGTGAGACCCAGTACTTC. Amino acid sequence: CASSKTSGASRETQYF.

The V call is TRBV9, the J call TRBJ2-1; D gene ambiguous. Germline CDR1 and CDR2: SGDLS and YYNGEE. The CDR3 is 15 residues long. Between the trimmed V and J ends, which lost 6 bases and 2 bases, there was a span of 15 bases. DNA of the CDR3: TGTGCCAGCAATTTAGGAGACCCCGCCTACAATGAGCAGTTCTTC. This sequence encodes CASNLGDPAYNEQFF.

This clone turned up a few times. This sequence joins TRBV5-1 and TRBJ2-7, with 7 bases identical to TRBD1. With 4 bases clipped from V and 2 bases from J, the junction kept 6 bases outside the gene matches. The CDR3 is 14 residues long. Germline-derived CDR1 and CDR2 are SGHRS and YFSETQ. The CDR3 sequence: CASSGGQETYEQYF. In nucleotides, the CDR3 is TGCGCCAGCAGCGGAGGACAGGAAACCTACGAGCAGTACTTC.

The chain uses TRBV10-3 and TRBJ1-5; 7 bases align to TRBD1. With V trimmed by 8 bases and J by 4 bases, 5 bases remained unmatched. The germline V gene has CDR1 ENHRY and CDR2 SYGVKD. CDR3 length: 13 amino acids. The chain's CDR3 is CAIGQEGNQPQHF. The CDR3 region has the DNA TGTGCCATCGGACAGGAAGGGAATCAGCCCCAGCATTTT.